The 5 T cell receptor beta chains presented below share a single source sample, sequenced in a study of post-analysis software for immune sequencing data. Notes on the study in general: Patients showed TRBV5-6, TRBV5-1 and TRBV20-1 among five TRBV segments more frequent than in controls.

For these TCRs, the target antigens are not known. Unique molecular identifiers had been added to the TCR beta cDNA libraries. TCRdb passed the PCR reads through MiXCR, listing each CDR3 protein once. The sample yields under 650,000 distinct CDR3 sequences, about 40% seen once. Sequenced sample: blood. All receptors come from a girl aged 5-17 years with multiple sclerosis.

The V call is TRBV20-1, the J call TRBJ2-5; maybe TRBD1 (6 bases). Trimming took 5 bases from V and 5 from J, leaving 12 bases between them. CDR1 DFQATT and CDR2 SNEGSKA come from the germline V gene (reference sequence). The CDR3 spans 12 residues. DNA for the CDR3: TGCAGTGCTCCCAGGGGAATGGAGACCCAGTACTTC. This sequence encodes CSAPRGMETQYF.

Remarks on this clonotype: The junction shows a germline mismatch at one end, possibly a read error. The genes are TRBV5-1 and TRBJ1-6, with 7 bases identical to TRBD1. The CDR3 sequence is 15 residues long. Per germline, CDR1 SGHRS and CDR2 YFSETQ. The DNA of the CDR3 is TGCGCCAGCAGCAAGACAGGGTATAATAATTCCCCCCTCCACTTT. The encoded protein is CASSKTGYNNSPLHF.

This clonotype was seen only a few times. Mismatch with germline at one junction end may stem from a read error. The chain joins TRBV28 to TRBJ2-4; D not certain. This CDR3 has 14 amino acids. Germline V gene sequence: CDR1 MDHEN, CDR2 SYDVKM. The CDR3 here is CAGSADIAKNIQYF. The CDR3 DNA follows: TGTGCCGGCAGCGCGGATATAGCCAAAAACATTCAGTACTTC.

V usage is TRBV3-1 and J usage is TRBJ2-1, with TRBD2 as a possible D gene (6 bases). The CDR3 runs 14 residues. Trimming left V 4 bases short and J 3 bases short, with 10 bases between. The germline gives CDR1 LGHDT, CDR2 YNNKEL (reference sequence). CDR3 in amino acids: CASSPGSGYNEQFF. The CDR3 bases are TGTGCCAGCAGCCCGGGTAGCGGCTACAATGAGCAGTTCTTC.

The CDR3 loop reads CASHRLNTEQFF. The CDR3 nucleotides read TGTGCCAGCCACAGGTTGAACACTGAGCAGTTCTTC. The chain links TRBV2 to TRBJ2-1; TRBD1 is a possible D gene (5 bases). The V and J ends lost 8 bases and 9 bases respectively, with 14 bases between them. Germline CDR1 is SNHLY and CDR2 is FYNNEI. The CDR3 totals 12 residues.